The rows below give T cell receptor beta chains drawn from one sample of a study of blood T cells in healthy people across ages. TCRdb used MiXCR to reprocess the 5' RACE reads, holding one entry per CDR3 protein. The data contain approximately 1.5 million distinct CDR3 sequences, around 36% of them singletons. Sequencing was carried out using blood. The receptors were gathered from a woman aged 25-40 years in good health. Each CDR3 is given with its conserved first and last residue. The order of the fields is J gene, clone size, V gene, D gene, CDR3 protein, CDR3 DNA. A D gene is named only where the DNA matches it firmly. Expanded clones get a size class; other rows say once, few or many, or leave the size out.

>TRBJ2-1|-|TRBV6-1|TRBD2
CTSSGRTSGTYNEQFF
TGTACAAGTAGCGGGAGGACTAGCGGTACCTACAATGAGCAGTTCTTC
>TRBJ2-7|few|TRBV28|-
CATQGHPAVYEQYF
TGTGCCACCCAAGGACATCCAGCCGTGTACGAGCAGTACTTC
>TRBJ1-2|many|TRBV4-1|-
CASSQQGYGYTF
TGCGCCAGCAGCCAACAGGGTTATGGCTACACCTTC
>TRBJ2-1|-|TRBV12-3/TRBV12-4|TRBD2
CASTATSGFYNEQFF
TGTGCCAGCACCGCGACTAGCGGGTTCTACAATGAGCAGTTCTTC
>TRBJ2-7|-|TRBV20-1|-
CSARDKGRNYEQYF
TGCAGTGCTAGAGACAAGGGACGGAATTACGAGCAGTACTTC
>TRBJ2-5|many|TRBV5-5|-
CASSLPSPSRQETQYF
TGTGCCAGCAGCTTGCCTTCTCCTTCTCGCCAAGAGACCCAGTACTTC
>TRBJ2-7|few|TRBV20-1|TRBD1
CSARTLDRVSYEQYF
TGCAGTGCTAGGACCCTAGACAGGGTATCCTACGAGCAGTACTTC
>TRBJ2-1|few|TRBV29-1|-
CSVGTHNEQFF
TGCAGCGTCGGCACTCACAATGAGCAGTTCTTC
>TRBJ1-5|few|TRBV12-3/TRBV12-4|-
CASTQGPVSNQPQHF
TGTGCCAGCACCCAGGGGCCGGTCAGCAATCAGCCTCAGCATTTT
>TRBJ2-2|few|TRBV12-3/TRBV12-4|TRBD2
CASSLRTSDDTGELFF
TGTGCCAGCAGTTTGAGGACTAGCGATGACACCGGGGAGCTGTTTTTT
>TRBJ2-1|-|TRBV20-1|TRBD2
CSASDSGRAGNEQFF
TGCAGTGCTAGTGATAGCGGGAGGGCTGGGAATGAGCAGTTCTTC
>TRBJ2-7|-|TRBV4-1|-
CASSQGHLWDIGYEQYF
TGCGCCAGCAGCCAAGGGCACCTGTGGGACATAGGCTACGAGCAGTACTTC
>TRBJ2-3|-|TRBV18|-
CASSRRLSDTQYF
TGTGCCAGCTCACGAAGGTTATCAGATACGCAGTATTTT
>TRBJ2-3|-|TRBV6-4|TRBD2
CASSASGGAADTQYF
TGTGCCAGCTCCGCTAGCGGGGGGGCCGCAGATACGCAGTATTTT
>TRBJ2-5|few|TRBV9|TRBD1
CASSVSGQGRETQYF
TGTGCCAGCAGCGTTTCAGGACAGGGGAGGGAGACCCAGTACTTC
>TRBJ2-1|few|TRBV5-1|-
CASSLHRASAYNEQFF
TGCGCCAGCAGCTTGCACCGGGCCTCAGCCTACAATGAGCAGTTCTTC
>TRBJ2-4|-|TRBV20-1|-
CSASPLVRGSYGQYF
TGCAGCGCTAGTCCGCTAGTGCGAGGTTCCTACGGGCAGTACTTC
>TRBJ1-2|once|TRBV2|TRBD1
CASSDVGDRGLGGYTF
TGTGCCAGCAGTGACGTGGGAGACAGGGGGTTAGGTGGCTACACCTTC
>TRBJ2-1|-|TRBV6-1|TRBD2
CASSEWGLAWNEQFF
TGTGCCAGCAGTGAATGGGGACTAGCGTGGAATGAGCAGTTCTTC
>TRBJ1-1|-|TRBV12-3/TRBV12-4|-
CASSFQEVNTEAFF
TGTGCCAGCAGTTTCCAGGAGGTGAACACTGAAGCTTTCTTT
>TRBJ2-7|-|TRBV5-1|-
CASRLDRDLYEQYF
TGCGCCAGCAGGCTAGACCGGGACCTCTACGAGCAGTACTTC
>TRBJ1-5|few|TRBV12-3/TRBV12-4|-
CASSFNTPNQPQHF
TGTGCCAGCAGTTTCAATACCCCGAATCAGCCCCAGCATTTT
>TRBJ2-3|-|TRBV30|-
CACAPGLRTDTQYF
TGTGCCTGTGCACCGGGACTTCGCACAGATACGCAGTATTTT
>TRBJ1-2|-|TRBV28|-
CASSFGAEGYGYTF
TGTGCCAGCAGTTTTGGAGCAGAAGGCTATGGCTACACCTTC
>TRBJ1-5|-|TRBV12-3/TRBV12-4|TRBD1
CASSPDRGHNQPQHF
TGTGCCAGCAGCCCTGACAGGGGGCACAATCAGCCCCAGCATTTT
>TRBJ1-4|few|TRBV9|TRBD1
CASSVGQGLEKLFF
TGTGCCAGCAGCGTCGGACAGGGACTTGAAAAACTGTTTTTT
>TRBJ2-1|few|TRBV7-6|-
CASSSGVQLVGNEQFF
TGTGCCAGCAGCTCAGGGGTACAGCTCGTGGGCAATGAGCAGTTCTTC
>TRBJ1-2|few|TRBV20-1|TRBD1
CSAADRVRGYGYTF
TGCAGTGCTGCTGACAGGGTGCGCGGCTATGGCTACACCTTC
>TRBJ2-5|many|TRBV12-3/TRBV12-4|TRBD1
CASSLGTGEEETQYF
TGTGCCAGCAGCCTTGGGACAGGGGAGGAAGAGACCCAGTACTTC
>TRBJ2-7|-|TRBV20-1|TRBD1
CSAASPGQGPYEQYF
TGCAGTGCTGCTTCACCGGGACAGGGTCCCTACGAGCAGTACTTC
>TRBJ2-1|few|TRBV5-1|TRBD2
CASSLGGSGRPIEQFF
TGCGCCAGCAGCTTGGGTGGTAGCGGGAGGCCGATTGAGCAGTTCTTC
>TRBJ2-6|-|TRBV3-1|-
CASSVGHALISGANVLTF
TGTGCCAGCTCGGTAGGTCACGCACTAATCTCTGGGGCCAACGTCCTGACTTTC
>TRBJ2-1|once|TRBV29-1|TRBD2
CSVEGLAGGPRFF
TGCAGCGTTGAAGGACTAGCGGGAGGTCCGCGGTTCTTC
>TRBJ2-7|few|TRBV7-9|TRBD1
CASSTRDRGRGYEQYF
TGTGCCAGCAGCACCCGGGACAGGGGAAGGGGATACGAGCAGTACTTC
>TRBJ2-5|many|TRBV20-1|-
CSARDPAGFQETQYF
TGCAGTGCTAGAGATCCCGCGGGCTTCCAAGAGACCCAGTACTTC
>TRBJ2-7|many|TRBV29-1|TRBD1
CSAGQGWPRYEQYF
TGCAGCGCAGGACAGGGATGGCCACGCTACGAGCAGTACTTC
>TRBJ1-1|-|TRBV30|TRBD1
CAWRDRVTEAFF
TGTGCCTGGAGGGACAGGGTCACTGAAGCTTTCTTT
>TRBJ2-1|-|TRBV5-1|TRBD2
CASGLTSGPYNEQFF
TGCGCCAGCGGGTTAACTAGCGGACCCTACAATGAGCAGTTCTTC
>TRBJ2-7|-|TRBV20-1|TRBD2
CSARSRAGGPRYEQYF
TGCAGTGCTAGATCGCGAGCGGGGGGGCCTAGGTACGAGCAGTACTTC
>TRBJ1-2|-|TRBV28|TRBD1
CASSFGDRKGYGYTF
TGTGCCAGCAGTTTTGGGGACAGGAAGGGCTATGGCTACACCTTC
>TRBJ2-1|few|TRBV27|-
CASSRHPGQNYHEQFF
TGTGCCAGCAGTAGGCATCCAGGACAGAATTACCATGAGCAGTTCTTC
>TRBJ1-4|few|TRBV7-2|-
CASSLGVWAGNEKLFF
TGTGCCAGCAGCTTAGGAGTTTGGGCAGGGAATGAAAAACTGTTTTTT
>TRBJ1-6|-|TRBV30|-
CAWNPQDSPLHF
TGTGCCTGGAATCCACAGGATTCACCCCTCCACTTT
>TRBJ2-1|few|TRBV25-1|TRBD2
CASSDNLAGAIRASYNEQFF
TGTGCCAGCAGTGATAACCTAGCGGGGGCTATAAGGGCTTCCTACAATGAGCAGTTCTTC
>TRBJ2-7|few|TRBV29-1|TRBD1
CSVGGTGIIEQYF
TGCAGCGTTGGAGGGACAGGGATAATCGAGCAGTACTTC